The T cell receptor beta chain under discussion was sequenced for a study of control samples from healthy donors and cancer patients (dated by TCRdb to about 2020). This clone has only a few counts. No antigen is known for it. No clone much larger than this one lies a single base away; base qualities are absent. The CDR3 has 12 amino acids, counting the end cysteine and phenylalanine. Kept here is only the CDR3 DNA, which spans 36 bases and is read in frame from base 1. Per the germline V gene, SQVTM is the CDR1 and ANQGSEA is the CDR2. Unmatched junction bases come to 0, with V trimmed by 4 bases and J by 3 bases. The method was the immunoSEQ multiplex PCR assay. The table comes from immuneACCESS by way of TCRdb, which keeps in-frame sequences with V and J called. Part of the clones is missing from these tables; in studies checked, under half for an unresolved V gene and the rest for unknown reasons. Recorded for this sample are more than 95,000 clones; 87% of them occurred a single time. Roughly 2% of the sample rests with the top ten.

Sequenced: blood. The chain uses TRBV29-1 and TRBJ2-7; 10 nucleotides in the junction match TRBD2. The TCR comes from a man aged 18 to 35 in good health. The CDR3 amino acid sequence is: CSVGLAGYEQYF. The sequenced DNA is TGCAGCGTTGGACTAGCGGGCTACGAGCAGTACTTC.